These 25 T cell receptor beta chains came from one sample sequenced in a study of identical twins. TCRdb processed the 5' RACE reads anew with MiXCR; each CDR3 protein has one entry. In the table there are approximately 700,000 distinct CDR3 sequences, approximately 6.1% of which are singletons. The sample was naive T cells sorted from blood. These receptors were obtained from a young man in good health.

CDR3 in amino acids: CASSLVGHEQYV. The CDR3, as DNA: TGTGCCAGCAGCTTAGTTGGCCACGAGCAGTACGTC. The chain couples TRBV7-8 to TRBJ2-7; D is uncertain. V was pared by 1 base and J by 5 bases, with 6 bases between. CDR1 is SGHVS, CDR2 FQNEAQ, per germline. The CDR3 is 12 amino acids.

This clonotype came up many times. DNA of the CDR3: TGTGCCACGGGGACTAGCGGGATCGATGAGCAGTTCTTC. Translated, it gives CATGTSGIDEQFF. V is TRBV15 and J is TRBJ2-1; TRBD2 matches 13 bases. CDR1 is LNHNV and CDR2 is YYDKDF in the germline V gene (reference sequence). The junction had 4 bases not matched to a gene; V was cut back by 9 bases and J by 8 bases. This CDR3 has 13 residues.

This clonotype came up a few times. The CDR3 protein is CSARFISDTQYF. CDR3 in DNA: TGCAGTGCGCGGTTCATTTCAGATACGCAGTATTTT. The V and J genes are TRBV20-1 and TRBJ2-3; D remains ambiguous. The germline gives CDR1 DFQATT, CDR2 SNEGSKA (reference sequence). V lost 6 bases and J lost 4, with 11 bases in between. This CDR3 has 12 residues.

The chain carries TRBV7-9 and TRBJ1-4; 8 bases line up with TRBD1. The CDR3 loop spans 15 amino acids. V lost 1 base and J lost 7; bases outside the gene matches: 5. Germline V lookup: CDR1 SEHNR, CDR2 FQNEAQ (reference sequence). The CDR3 sequence is CASSLGTGPIEKLFF. Here the CDR3 DNA reads TGTGCCAGCAGCTTAGGGACAGGGCCTATTGAAAAACTGTTTTTT.

This clonotype was seen only a few times. The V and J genes are TRBV27 and TRBJ2-7; D possibly corresponds to TRBD1 (6 bases). The CDR3 totals 15 residues. CDR1 MNHEY and CDR2 SMNVEV come from the germline V gene (reference sequence). Trimming stripped 2 bases from V and 6 bases from J, with 17 bases between. The DNA for the CDR3 is TGTGCCAGCAGTTTAACAGGGCGACAGATTGGCGAGCAGTACTTC. Protein: CASSLTGRQIGEQYF.

This clonotype was seen only a few times. The genes are TRBV29-1 and TRBJ2-5, with 13 positions matching TRBD2. Trimming removed 3 bases from V and 7 bases from J; junction bases left unmatched: 5. The CDR3 is 14 residues long. Germline-derived CDR1 and CDR2 are SQVTM and ANQGSEA. As DNA, the CDR3 is TGCAGCGTTGAGGCGAGGACTAGCGGGGGGACCCAGTACTTC. This encodes CSVEARTSGGTQYF.

This clonotype has just a few counts. V is TRBV19 and J is TRBJ1-4, with D possibly TRBD1 on 6 matching bases. Germline V gives CDR1 LNHDA, CDR2 SQIVND (reference sequence). Deletions cut 6 bases from V and 7 bases from J, with 12 bases between. The CDR3 runs 13 residues. In DNA form, the CDR3 reads TGTGCCAGTAGCATGCAGGGGAGTGAAAAACTGTTTTTT. Translated: CASSMQGSEKLFF.

This clonotype was recorded at least ten times. This chain uses TRBV5-1 with TRBJ1-2; D is ambiguous. Trimming stripped 4 bases from V and 7 bases from J, with 26 bases between. The CDR3 length is 17 residues. The germline V gene has CDR1 SGHRS and CDR2 YFSETQ. The CDR3 sequence is CASSPGERSRGISGYTF. The CDR3 nucleotides read TGCGCCAGCAGCCCCGGGGAACGGTCTCGAGGTATCTCTGGCTACACCTTC. The entire variable domain, with the rest obtained from reference TRBV5-1 and TRBJ1-2, is as follows: KAGVTQTPRYLIKTRGQQVTLSCSPISGHRSVSWYQQTPGQGLQFLFEYFSETQRNKGNFPGRFSGRQFSNSRSEMNVSTLELGDSALYLCASSPGERSRGISGYTFGSGTRLTVV.

This clonotype showed up just a few times. V gene TRBV16 combines with J gene TRBJ2-7; D is possibly TRBD1 (7 bases). CDR1 is KGHSY, CDR2 FQNENV, per germline. The CDR3 totals 14 residues. Trimming removed 3 bases from V and 6 bases from J, with 15 bases in between. CDR3 bases: TGTGCCAGCAGCCAGCCGACAGGGCGGGGCGAGCAGTACTTC. Encoded protein: CASSQPTGRGEQYF.

Many counts were recorded for this clonotype. The rearrangement joins TRBV12-3 or TRBV12-4 to TRBJ2-2, with a possible D match to TRBD2 (6 bases). CDR3 size: 17 residues. Trimming took off 3 bases at V and 6 bases at J, with 20 bases between the two ends. In DNA form, the CDR3 reads TGTGCCAGCAGTTTTGGCGGGAACCTCCAAAGTGCCGGGGAGCTGTTTTTT. Translating it yields CASSFGGNLQSAGELFF.

This clonotype was detected only a few times. This chain links TRBV30 with TRBJ2-2; the D call may be TRBD1 or TRBD2 (5 bases each). The CDR3 runs to 15 residues. The germline CDR1 and CDR2 sequences are GTSNPN and SVGIG (reference sequence). Trimming took 7 bases from V and 3 from J, leaving 18 bases between them. CDR3 sequence reads: CASPYEGQDTGELFF. The CDR3 DNA reads as TGTGCCTCCCCTTACGAGGGGCAAGACACCGGGGAGCTGTTTTTT.

This clonotype was found many times. V is TRBV29-1 and J is TRBJ2-7; perhaps TRBD1 as D (6 bases). From germline, CDR1 is SQVTM and CDR2 ANQGSEA. The CDR3 runs 11 residues. V dropped 4 bases and J dropped 5 bases, with 9 bases sitting between them. As DNA, the CDR3 is TGCAGCGTTGTGGGGGCAAACGAGCAGTACTTC. Residues: CSVVGANEQYF.

The table lists this clonotype with many counts. J is TRBJ2-3 and V is TRBV5-1; 9 bases map to TRBD1. Germline CDR1 is SGHRS and CDR2 is YFSETQ. The trim removed 6 bases at V and 1 base at J, leaving 12 bases unmatched. This CDR3 comprises 17 residues. CDR3 sequence reads: CASTFSNWDRGTDTQYF. Written as DNA, the CDR3 is TGCGCCAGCACCTTTTCGAATTGGGACAGGGGCACAGATACGCAGTATTTT.

This clonotype was found many times. The rearrangement links TRBV10-3 to TRBJ2-7; D call uncertain. V was clipped by 0 bases and J by 2 bases, with 8 bases between them. This CDR3 contains 14 residues. CDR1 is ENHRY, CDR2 SYGVKD, per germline. The CDR3 coding sequence is TGTGCCATCAGTGAGTCCGGCATCGCCTACGAGCAGTACGTC. Its protein is CAISESGIAYEQYV.

The gene calls are TRBV12-3 or TRBV12-4 and TRBJ2-5; 8 bases are shared with TRBD2. This CDR3 has 19 amino acids. J gave up 4 bases and V 5 bases, and 21 bases lay outside the gene matches. Here the CDR3 reads CASSRLIRAGATGGETQYF. The CDR3 region has the DNA TGTGCCAGCAGTCGTCTGATAAGAGCGGGAGCTACCGGAGGAGAGACCCAGTACTTC.

This clonotype was recorded at least ten times. The chain couples TRBV20-1 to TRBJ2-3; tentatively, D is TRBD2 (5 bases). V lost 1 base and J lost 0, with 14 bases in between. This CDR3 region has 16 residues. CDR1 and CDR2 (germline): DFQATT, SNEGSKA (reference sequence). CDR3 sequence reads: CSARAGWGSSTDTQYF. The CDR3 DNA sequence: TGCAGTGCTAGAGCGGGATGGGGTTCTAGCACAGATACGCAGTATTTT.

This chain connects TRBV6-1 to TRBJ2-1; TRBD2 matches 13 bases. Germline V gene data show CDR1 as MNHNS and CDR2 as SASEGT. V shed 5 bases and J 4 bases; nucleotides not matched to a gene: 5. The CDR3 runs 16 residues. The CDR3 nucleotides read TGTGCCAGCAGTACGGGGACTAGCGGGACATACAATGAGCAGTTCTTC. Translation: CASSTGTSGTYNEQFF.

Ten or more counts support this clonotype. The chain carries TRBV29-1 and TRBJ1-2, with D hard to call. This CDR3 has 12 amino acids. Trimming removed 4 bases at V and 4 bases at J, with 10 bases between. Germline loops: CDR1 SQVTM, CDR2 ANQGSEA. In DNA, the CDR3 is TGCAGCGTTGGGGAGAAGGGCTATGGCTACACCTTC. This encodes CSVGEKGYGYTF.

This clonotype was seen many times. The chain carries TRBV5-6 and TRBJ2-1, with D possibly TRBD2 on 6 matching bases. The CDR3 sequence is 15 residues long. CDR1 is SGHDT, CDR2 YYEEEE, per germline. The ends were cut back, 8 bases at V and 0 bases at J, with 15 bases in the middle. The CDR3 sequence is CASGTFPSSYNEQFF. CDR3 in DNA: TGTGCCAGTGGGACTTTCCCCAGCTCCTACAATGAGCAGTTCTTC.

This clonotype was counted ten times or more. V and J are TRBV5-5 and TRBJ2-7; 7 positions match TRBD1. Per germline, CDR1 SGHKS and CDR2 YYEKEE (reference sequence). This CDR3 region has 15 residues. The ends lost 0 bases at V and 5 bases at J; junction bases unmatched: 8. The CDR3 loop is CASSLEGTVKDEQYF. CDR3 DNA sequence: TGTGCCAGCAGCTTGGAGGGGACAGTGAAAGACGAGCAGTACTTC.

This clonotype was recorded many times. Here the CDR3 DNA reads TGTGCCAGCAGCTCTCTACGGCAGCCCCAGCATTTT. This sequence encodes CASSSLRQPQHF. The chain employs TRBV7-2 and TRBJ1-5; D is unclear. Looked up from germline, CDR1 is SGHTA and CDR2 is FQGNSA. The CDR3 runs to 12 residues. V was trimmed by 4 bases and J by 7 bases, leaving 8 bases between them.

This clonotype was seen repeatedly, ten times or more. This chain links TRBV10-1 with TRBJ1-2; 10 bases align to TRBD1. The length of the CDR3 is 15 residues. The germline V gene encodes CDR1 WNHNN and CDR2 SYGVQD (reference sequence). J lost 4 bases, V lost 6 bases, and 8 bases had no gene match. CDR3 region: CASSDQRTGGYGYTF. The DNA of the CDR3 is TGCGCCAGCAGCGATCAGAGGACAGGGGGCTATGGCTACACCTTC.

Concerning this clonotype itself: The conserved phenylalanine or tryptophan normally closing the CDR3 is absent here, so this likely arose from a read error. The V and J genes are TRBV12-3 or TRBV12-4 and TRBJ2-6; 7 bases align to TRBD1. The CDR3 is made up of 14 amino acids. V lost 6 bases to trimming and J lost 2 bases; unmatched junction nucleotides: 1. CDR3 bases: TGTGCCAGCAGCCAGGGGGCTGGGGCCAACGTCCTGACTGTC. Translation: CASSQGAGANVLTV.

Only a few counts were recorded for this clonotype. The V gene is TRBV20-1, the J gene TRBJ1-1, with D perhaps TRBD1 (5 bases). CDR1 and CDR2 (germline): DFQATT, SNEGSKA (reference sequence). V lost 1 base and J 2 bases, leaving 11 bases between the germline ends. This CDR3 is 14 amino acids long. The CDR3 loop is CSARAGTDNTEAFF. The CDR3 bases are TGCAGTGCTAGAGCTGGGACGGACAACACTGAAGCTTTCTTT.

The genes are TRBV9 and TRBJ2-1; 14 bases align to TRBD2. The J segment lost 9 bases and the V segment lost 3 bases, leaving 11 bases of the junction unmatched. The CDR3 has 17 residues. CDR1 SGDLS and CDR2 YYNGEE come from the germline V gene. The CDR3 DNA follows: TGTGCCAGCAGCGCCGATCCGGGACTAGCGGGAGTCGCTGAGCAGTTCTTC. Translated: CASSADPGLAGVAEQFF.